One sample yielded the 7 T cell receptor beta chains listed below, sequenced in a study of CD8+CD57+ T cells in acquired aplastic anemia. According to the study, genomic DNA was the template for TCR beta VDJ and CDR3 profiling. MiXCR, applied by TCRdb to the reads, yields one record per CDR3 protein. The sample consists of 180,000 or so distinct CDR3 sequences, roughly 60% of them appearing once. Previously, flow cytometry had revealed CD8+CD57+ cell expansion in the patients chosen for sequencing. Material: sorted CD4+, CD8+, or CD8+CD57+ T cells (not recorded which) from PBMCs. These receptors were taken from a human donor with aplastic anemia.

This clonotype was observed a few times. V is TRBV2 and J is TRBJ1-6, with D possibly matching TRBD1 (6 bases). The CDR3 has 13 residues. The V gene lost 9 bases and the J gene lost 7 bases, with 13 bases spanning the gap. Germline CDR1 is SNHLY and CDR2 is FYNNEI. The CDR3 sequence: CASQGRGNSPLHF. CDR3 nucleotides: TGTGCCAGTCAAGGGAGGGGGAATTCACCCCTCCACTTT. Full variable domain (outside the CDR3, taken from reference TRBV2 and TRBJ1-6): EPEVTQTPSHQVTQMGQEVILRCVPISNHLYFYWYRQILGQKVEFLVSFYNNEISEKSEIFDDQFSVERPDGSNFTLKIRSTKLEDSAMYFCASQGRGNSPLHFGNGTRLTVT.

This sequence joins TRBV4-1 and TRBJ2-6, with a weak D call TRBD1 (5 bases). Germline CDR1 MGHRA, CDR2 YSYEKL. Between the trimmed V and J ends, which lost 5 bases and 0 bases, there was a span of 20 bases. The CDR3 contains 19 residues. This CDR3 reads CASSLAAGRKNSGANVLTF. The CDR3 DNA is TGCGCCAGCAGCTTGGCGGCAGGGCGTAAAAACTCTGGGGCCAACGTCCTGACTTTC.

The chain is built from TRBV15 and TRBJ1-1, with 10 bases identical to TRBD1. CDR1 is LNHNV and CDR2 is YYDKDF in the germline V gene (reference sequence). The CDR3 runs 16 residues. The V gene end was trimmed by 3 bases and the J gene end by 5 bases; junction bases not matched to a gene: 9. CDR3 in DNA: TGTGCCACCAGCAGGTCCGGACAGGGGGGGGTTACTGAAGCTTTCTTT. Its translation: CATSRSGQGGVTEAFF.

This clonotype has a handful of counts. The V call is TRBV19, the J call TRBJ1-3, with TRBD1 as a possible D gene (5 bases). V was trimmed by 9 bases and J by 4 bases, leaving 13 bases between them. Germline V gene lookup returns CDR1 LNHDA and CDR2 SQIVND (reference sequence). This CDR3 has 13 amino acids. The CDR3 DNA follows: TGTGCCAGCGGTGTGGGGGACGGAAACACCATATATTTT. This sequence encodes CASGVGDGNTIYF.

This chain links TRBV20-1 with TRBJ2-5; possible D gene TRBD1, 8 bases. Trimming removed 7 bases from V and 1 base from J, with 19 bases in between. The CDR3 contains 15 residues. CDR1 and CDR2 from the germline V gene are DFQATT and SNEGSKA (reference sequence). CDR3 residues: CSVTRGGTGQETQYF. In nucleotides, the CDR3 is TGCAGTGTCACCAGGGGGGGGACAGGCCAAGAGACCCAGTACTTC.

The chain is built from TRBV24-1 and TRBJ2-7, with D hard to call. This CDR3 spans 11 amino acids. Germline values: CDR1 KGHDR, CDR2 SFDVKD. V was clipped by 4 bases and J by 6 bases, with 6 bases between them. The CDR3 here is CATSDRIEQYF. The DNA of the CDR3 is TGTGCCACCAGTGACAGGATCGAGCAGTACTTC.

This chain connects TRBV19 to TRBJ1-1; D perhaps matches TRBD1 (6 bases). The V gene's germline CDR1 is LNHDA and CDR2 SQIVND (reference sequence). The CDR3 runs to 16 residues. With 6 bases removed from V and 3 bases from J, the gap between germline ends came to 20 bases. The CDR3 DNA reads as TGTGCCAGTAGCGAGGGGGTCGGACGGATGTACACTGAAGCTTTCTTT. The encoded protein is CASSEGVGRMYTEAFF.